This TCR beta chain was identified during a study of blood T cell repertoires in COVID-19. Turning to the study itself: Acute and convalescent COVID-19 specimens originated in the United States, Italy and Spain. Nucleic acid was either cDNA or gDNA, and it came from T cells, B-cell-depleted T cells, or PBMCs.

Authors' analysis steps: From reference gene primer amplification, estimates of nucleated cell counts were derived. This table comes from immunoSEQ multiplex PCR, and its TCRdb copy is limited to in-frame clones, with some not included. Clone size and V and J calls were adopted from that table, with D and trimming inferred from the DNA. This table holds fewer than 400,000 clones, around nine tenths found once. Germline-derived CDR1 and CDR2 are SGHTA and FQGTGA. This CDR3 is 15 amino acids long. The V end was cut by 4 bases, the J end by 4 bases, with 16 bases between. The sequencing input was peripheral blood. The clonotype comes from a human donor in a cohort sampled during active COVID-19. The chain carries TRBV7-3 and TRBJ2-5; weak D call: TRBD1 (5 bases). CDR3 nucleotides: TGTGCCAGCAGCTATCAGGGTTCCCTTGGAGAGACCCAGTACTTC. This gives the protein CASSYQGSLGETQYF.